This T cell receptor (beta chain) was sequenced during a study of blood T cell repertoires in COVID-19. TCRdb's copy holds only in-frame clones and misses some; the assay was immunoSEQ multiplex PCR. The data hold approximately 160,000 clones, with approximately 85% observed a single time. The clonotype originates from a man in his sixties who had recovered from COVID-19. Material for sequencing was peripheral blood.

CDR3 nucleotide sequence: TGTGCCAGCAGCTATGGGAGCTCTGGAAACACCATATATTTT. Translated: CASSYGSSGNTIYF. The chain carries TRBV7-8 and TRBJ1-3; D gene ambiguous. V lost 4 bases and J 0 bases, leaving 7 bases between the germline ends. CDR1 is SGHVS, CDR2 FQNEAQ, per germline. The CDR3 totals 14 residues. Complete variable domain (other parts from reference TRBV7-8 and TRBJ1-3): GAGVSQSPRYKVAKRGQDVALRCDPISGHVSLFWYQQALGQGPEFLTYFQNEAQLDKSGLPSDRFFAERPEGSVSTLKIQRTQQEDSAVYLCASSYGSSGNTIYFGEGSWLTVV.